These 9 T cell receptor beta chains originate from one sample sequenced in a study of blood T cell repertoires in COVID-19. Profiling relied on immunoSEQ multiplex PCR, and the TCRdb table lists in-frame clones only, not all of them. The profile covers over 110,000 clones, with around 80% appearing a single time and 3% to 4.5% taken by the ten largest. The sequenced material came from peripheral blood. The source of these receptors is a man in his 60s with acute or convalescent COVID-19.

A single count supports this clone. Other DNA sequences of this sample code for an identical CDR3. The chain couples TRBV19 to TRBJ1-3; tentative D call: TRBD1 (5 bases). V lost 6 bases to trimming and J lost 2 bases, with 11 bases between them. The CDR3 runs 14 residues. Germline V CDR1 and CDR2: LNHDA, SQIVND (reference sequence). The CDR3 here is CASRSGGAGNTIYF. The CDR3 DNA follows: TGTGCCAGTAGGTCCGGAGGGGCTGGAAACACCATATATTTT.

Notes on this clone: One end of the junction fails to match germline, which may point to a read error. The chain couples TRBV5-6 to TRBJ2-7, with D possibly being TRBD2 (5 bases). Germline V gene sequence: CDR1 SGHDT, CDR2 YYEEEE. The CDR3 is made up of 15 amino acids. Here the CDR3 reads CASSLAPSSSHEQYF. CDR3 sequence (DNA): TGTGCCAGCAGCTTGGCGCCTAGCTCCTCCCACGAGCAGTACTTC.

This clone was found once. The chain carries TRBV3-1 (or the pseudogene TRBV3-2) and TRBJ2-3; D unclear. Germline CDR1 LGHDT, CDR2 YNNKEL (reference sequence). This CDR3 contains 12 residues. With 2 bases removed from V and 5 bases from J, the gap between germline ends came to 5 bases. CDR3 nucleotides: TGTGCCAGCAGCCAAACATTAGATACGCAGTATTTT. This translates into CASSQTLDTQYF.

The V and J genes are TRBV5-1 and TRBJ2-7, with D perhaps TRBD1 (6 bases). The germline V gene has CDR1 SGHRS and CDR2 YFSETQ. The CDR3 is made up of 12 amino acids. The ends were cut back, 7 bases at V and 6 bases at J, with 14 bases in the middle. The CDR3 here is CASGLTGSEQYF. The DNA of the CDR3 is TGCGCCAGCGGATTAACAGGGAGCGAGCAGTACTTC.

This clone appeared a few times. The chain couples TRBV24-1 to TRBJ1-1; D is perhaps TRBD1 (5 bases). Germline V lookup: CDR1 KGHDR, CDR2 SFDVKD. With 9 bases removed from V and 2 bases from J, the gap between germline ends came to 6 bases. The CDR3 loop spans 11 amino acids. In nucleotides, the CDR3 is TGTGCCACCCAGGGAAACACTGAAGCTTTCTTT. It specifies CATQGNTEAFF.

The genes are TRBV5-1 and TRBJ2-7, with TRBD2 matching over 12 bases. The CDR3 is 15 residues long. Trimming took 4 bases from V and 7 from J; bases not matched to a gene: 9. Looked up from germline, CDR1 is SGHRS and CDR2 is YFSETQ. The CDR3 sequence is CASSGGLAGLGEQYF. The CDR3 DNA reads as TGCGCCAGCAGCGGGGGACTAGCGGGCTTGGGAGAGCAGTACTTC.

The chain recombines TRBV12-1 with TRBJ1-5. TRBV12-1 is reported as a pseudogene. CDR3 length equals 15 residues. The CDR3 region is CASSFLRGGNQPQHF. CDR3 sequence (DNA): TGTGCCAGCAGCTTTCTTAGGGGGGGAAATCAGCCCCAGCATTTT.

The sample holds one count of this clone. The rearrangement links TRBV19 to TRBJ2-1; 9 bases fit TRBD2. With V trimmed by 6 bases and J by 1 base, 4 bases remained unmatched. From germline, CDR1 is LNHDA and CDR2 SQIVND (reference sequence). The CDR3 runs 15 residues. The CDR3 sequence is CASRPSGISYNEQFF. The CDR3 nucleotides read TGTGCCAGTAGGCCTAGCGGGATATCCTACAATGAGCAGTTCTTC. Supplemented by reference TRBV19 and TRBJ2-1, the full variable domain reads DGGITQSPKYLFRKEGQNVTLSCEQNLNHDAMYWYRQDPGQGLRLIYYSQIVNDFQKGDIAEGYSVSREKKESFPLTVTSAQKNPTAFYLCASRPSGISYNEQFFGPGTRLTVL.

The genes are TRBV28 and TRBJ2-7, with no clear D. Germline values: CDR1 MDHEN, CDR2 SYDVKM. The CDR3 is made up of 11 amino acids. With 3 bases removed from V and 7 bases from J, the gap between germline ends came to 7 bases. The CDR3 sequence is CASSFGWEQYF. DNA for the CDR3: TGTGCCAGCAGTTTCGGGTGGGAGCAGTACTTC.